The 27 T cell receptor beta chains below come from one sample, sequenced in a study of cytomegalovirus exposure and HLA in healthy donors. The PCR ran on 60 Vbeta and 13 Jbeta primers. Repertoires were generated with immunoSEQ multiplex PCR, while TCRdb's copy carries only in-frame clones and drops some. The sample consists of 100,000 or so clones, nearly 80% of them appearing once. The sample taken for sequencing was PBMCs. These receptors originate from a middle-aged woman in good health and CMV-seropositive.

The gene calls are TRBV27 and TRBJ2-1, with 13 bases matching TRBD2. Looked up from germline, CDR1 is MNHEY and CDR2 is SMNVEV (reference sequence). J lost 7 bases, V lost 5 bases, and 8 bases had no gene match. This CDR3 spans 16 amino acids. CDR3 in DNA: TGTGCCAGCAGTCCTAGGACTAGCGGGAGAGGAAATGAGCAGTTCTTC. The encoded protein is CASSPRTSGRGNEQFF.

In nucleotides, the CDR3 is TGTGCCAGCAGCGTTCGGACGACTAACTACAATGAGCAGTTCTTC. Translating gives CASSVRTTNYNEQFF. This chain uses TRBV7-3 with TRBJ2-1; possibly TRBD2 for D (5 bases). This CDR3 has 15 residues. Germline CDR1 SGHTA, CDR2 FQGTGA. Trimming stripped 5 bases from V and 3 bases from J, with 14 bases between.

This chain uses TRBV30 with TRBJ2-7, with D maybe TRBD2 (5 bases). Germline V CDR1 and CDR2: GTSNPN, SVGIG (reference sequence). V lost 5 bases to trimming and J lost 3 bases, with 14 bases between them. This CDR3 has 13 residues. This CDR3 is CAWEDRGFYEQYF. Written as DNA, the CDR3 is TGTGCCTGGGAGGACCGGGGTTTCTACGAGCAGTACTTC.

Only one count was recorded for this clone. The gene calls are TRBV19 and TRBJ1-4; 7 bases agree with TRBD1. After removal of 7 bases from V and 2 bases from J, the junction contained 4 bases not matched to a gene. The germline V gene encodes CDR1 LNHDA and CDR2 SQIVND (reference sequence). The CDR3 totals 14 residues. The CDR3 coding sequence is TGTGCCAGTACCACGGACAGGACTAATGAAAAACTGTTTTTT. Translation gives CASTTDRTNEKLFF.

The genes are TRBV28 and TRBJ2-7, with TRBD2 matching over 11 bases. CDR3 length: 15 amino acids. In germline, CDR1 is MDHEN, CDR2 SYDVKM. J lost 3 bases, V lost 5 bases, and 6 bases had no gene match. CDR3: CASSHRLAGHYEQYF. The CDR3 DNA sequence: TGTGCCAGCAGTCACCGACTAGCGGGACACTACGAGCAGTACTTC.

CDR3 bases: TGTGCCAGCAGCCCCAGGACAGGGGCCGGGGAGCTGTTTTTT. Residues: CASSPRTGAGELFF. This chain uses TRBV11-3 with TRBJ2-2; 9 bases are a match to TRBD1. V lost 5 bases to trimming and J lost 6 bases; unmatched junction nucleotides: 4. The CDR3 has 14 amino acids. In germline, CDR1 is SGHNT, CDR2 YENEEA. The complete variable domain, with remaining parts taken from reference TRBV11-3 and TRBJ2-2, reads EAGVVQSPRYKIIEKKQPVAFWCNPISGHNTLYWYLQNLGQGPELLIRYENEEAVDDSQLPKDRFSAERLKGVDSTLKIQPAELGDSAVYLCASSPRTGAGELFFGEGSRLTVL.

This chain links TRBV4-3 with TRBJ2-3; D is possibly TRBD1 (6 bases). Germline loops: CDR1 LGHNA, CDR2 YSLEER. This CDR3 has 16 residues. V lost 0 bases and J 9 bases, leaving 19 bases between the germline ends. The CDR3 here is CASSQEESLQQGTQYF. The DNA for the CDR3 is TGCGCCAGCAGCCAAGAAGAGAGCTTGCAGCAGGGGACGCAGTATTTT.

The V and J genes are TRBV27 and TRBJ1-4, with no clear D. Trimming shortened V by 0 bases and J by 7 bases, and 18 bases separated the two germline ends. Germline-derived CDR1 and CDR2 are MNHEY and SMNVEV (reference sequence). The CDR3 is 17 amino acids. The CDR3 loop reads CASSLSRGSQNREKLFF. CDR3 bases: TGTGCCAGCAGTTTATCGAGAGGTTCCCAAAACCGTGAAAAACTGTTTTTT.

CDR3 nucleotide sequence: TGTGCCAGCAGCTTAGATAGCGGGAGCCCCAAAGGCCCAGATACGCAGTATTTT. Translated, it gives CASSLDSGSPKGPDTQYF. This chain uses TRBV13 with TRBJ2-3; 9 bases are a match to TRBD2. Unmatched junction bases numbered 12, after V lost 1 base and J lost 4 bases. CDR1 is PRHDT and CDR2 is FYEKMQ in the germline V gene (reference sequence). The CDR3 has 18 residues.

The chain carries TRBV5-6 and TRBJ2-5; D perhaps matches TRBD2 (5 bases). Germline values: CDR1 SGHDT, CDR2 YYEEEE. Trimming shortened V by 1 base and J by 5 bases, and 21 bases separated the two germline ends. The length of the CDR3 is 17 residues. This chain's CDR3 is CASSLRRASTLRETQYF. The CDR3 DNA is TGTGCCAGCAGCTTGCGGCGCGCTAGCACTCTGCGCGAGACCCAGTACTTC.

The chain employs TRBV4-3 and TRBJ1-2; 7 bases are a match to TRBD1. CDR1 is LGHNA, CDR2 YSLEER, per germline. This CDR3 contains 15 residues. V was pared by 1 base and J by 2 bases, with 4 bases of the junction left unmatched. The CDR3 DNA follows: TGCGCCAGCAGCCAAGGTGGGACAGCAAACTATGGCTACACCTTC. Translated, it gives CASSQGGTANYGYTF.

The chain combines TRBV28 with TRBJ1-4, with D hard to call. In germline, CDR1 is MDHEN, CDR2 SYDVKM. V was trimmed by 6 bases and J by 2 bases, leaving 13 bases between them. This CDR3 has 15 residues. The DNA for the CDR3 is TGTGCCAGCAGGGCAAATTCGGGGACTAATGAAAAACTGTTTTTT. Amino acids: CASRANSGTNEKLFF.

The gene calls are TRBV6-6 and TRBJ1-1; D call uncertain. The germline CDR1 and CDR2 sequences are MNHNY and SVGAGI (reference sequence). The CDR3 sequence is 12 residues long. V was clipped by 6 bases and J by 4 bases, with 9 bases between them. The CDR3: CASRRVGTEAFF. CDR3 bases: TGTGCCAGCAGGAGGGTTGGCACTGAAGCTTTCTTT.

The chain joins TRBV18 to TRBJ2-5, with a possible D match to TRBD1 (6 bases). The V gene lost 5 bases and the J gene lost 5 bases, with 15 bases spanning the gap. Germline V CDR1 and CDR2: KGHSH, LQKENI. The CDR3 spans 14 residues. CDR3: CASSTQGSGETQYF. In nucleotides, the CDR3 is TGTGCCAGCTCAACACAGGGTTCGGGGGAGACCCAGTACTTC.

The genes are TRBV7-2 and TRBJ2-7; 8 bases align to TRBD2. With 4 bases clipped from V and 6 bases from J, the junction kept 8 bases outside the gene matches. This CDR3 contains 14 residues. Germline CDR1 is SGHTA and CDR2 is FQGNSA. This CDR3 reads CASSSRTSFSEQYF. The CDR3 nucleotides are TGTGCCAGCAGCTCCCGGACTAGCTTTTCCGAGCAGTACTTC.

The chain uses TRBV19 and TRBJ2-5; 10 bases are shared with TRBD2. The CDR3 runs 13 residues. CDR1 is LNHDA, CDR2 SQIVND, per germline (reference sequence). The ends lost 7 bases at V and 5 bases at J; junction bases unmatched: 4. For the CDR3, the DNA is TGTGCCAGTACTAAGCGGGAGGGTGAGACCCAGTACTTC. This encodes CASTKREGETQYF. The variable domain in full, completed from reference TRBV19 and TRBJ2-5, reads DGGITQSPKYLFRKEGQNVTLSCEQNLNHDAMYWYRQDPGQGLRLIYYSQIVNDFQKGDIAEGYSVSREKKESFPLTVTSAQKNPTAFYLCASTKREGETQYFGPGTRLLVL.

There are a few counts of this clone. CDR3 region: CASRLSGTDYSGANVLTF. The DNA of the CDR3 is TGTGCCAGCCGGTTATCCGGGACAGACTACTCTGGGGCCAACGTCCTGACTTTC. The rearrangement links TRBV6-4 to TRBJ2-6; 7 bases match TRBD1. This CDR3 has 18 amino acids. V lost 8 bases to trimming and J lost 0 bases; unmatched junction nucleotides: 13. CDR1 and CDR2 (germline): MRHNA, SNTAGT.

CDR3 coding DNA: TGTGCCAGCAGCCGGGTCATCCTACAGGGGTTTTGGGACGAGCAGTACTTC. Protein: CASSRVILQGFWDEQYF. The rearrangement links TRBV5-4 to TRBJ2-7; TRBD1 matches 7 bases. Losses at the gene ends were 4 bases for V and 5 bases for J; bases not matched to a gene: 18. The CDR3 runs 17 residues. CDR1 and CDR2 (germline): SGHNT, YYREEE (reference sequence).

The chain recombines TRBV7-9 with TRBJ2-7; 11 nucleotides agree with TRBD2. The length of the CDR3 is 19 residues. J gave up 5 bases and V 1 base, and 16 bases lay outside the gene matches. CDR1 and CDR2 (germline): SEHNR, FQNEAQ (reference sequence). The CDR3 sequence is CASSLGGLAGGTWKDEQYF. In DNA form, the CDR3 reads TGTGCCAGCAGCTTAGGGGGGCTAGCGGGAGGAACCTGGAAGGACGAGCAGTACTTC.

This chain links TRBV5-1 with TRBJ2-5, with no clear D. The germline CDR1 and CDR2 sequences are SGHRS and YFSETQ. Trimming removed 5 bases at V and 5 bases at J, with 13 bases between. The CDR3 has 13 residues. The CDR3 nucleotides read TGCGCCAGCAGGAATCGCCTCACTGAGACCCAGTACTTC. Its translation: CASRNRLTETQYF. The variable domain in full, with the rest retrieved from reference TRBV5-1 and TRBJ2-5, is KAGVTQTPRYLIKTRGQQVTLSCSPISGHRSVSWYQQTPGQGLQFLFEYFSETQRNKGNFPGRFSGRQFSNSRSEMNVSTLELGDSALYLCASRNRLTETQYFGPGTRLLVL.

The chain joins TRBV5-1 to TRBJ1-5; D gene ambiguous. Trimming shortened V by 0 bases and J by 1 base, and 5 bases separated the two germline ends. Germline CDR1 reads SGHRS; CDR2 reads YFSETQ. This CDR3 has 14 amino acids. The CDR3 DNA is TGCGCCAGCAGCTTGGCCGGGAGCAATCAGCCCCAGCATTTT. Residues: CASSLAGSNQPQHF. Looking up the rest from reference TRBV5-1 and TRBJ1-5 gives the full variable domain: KAGVTQTPRYLIKTRGQQVTLSCSPISGHRSVSWYQQTPGQGLQFLFEYFSETQRNKGNFPGRFSGRQFSNSRSEMNVSTLELGDSALYLCASSLAGSNQPQHFGDGTRLSIL.

The gene calls are TRBV19 and TRBJ2-3, with TRBD1 matching 7 bases. Per germline, CDR1 LNHDA and CDR2 SQIVND (reference sequence). J lost 2 bases, V lost 9 bases, and 14 bases had no gene match. CDR3 length: 16 amino acids. CDR3 nucleotides: TGTGCCAGCAAGGGACGCAGGGGGTTTTCCACAGATACGCAGTATTTT. Translation: CASKGRRGFSTDTQYF.

The rearrangement joins TRBV4-3 to TRBJ2-5; TRBD2 might be the D (5 bases). The J call is doubtful: the DNA matches TRBJ2-7 better. The CDR3 consists of 15 residues. Germline values: CDR1 LGHNA, CDR2 YSLEER. CDR3 DNA sequence: TGCGCCAGCAGCCAAGAACAGAGGGTCTCCTACGAGCAGTACTTC. Amino acid sequence: CASSQEQRVSYEQYF.

The chain links TRBV11-1 to TRBJ1-1; 7 bases agree with TRBD1. Germline assignment: CDR1 SGHAT and CDR2 FQDESV (reference sequence). V shed 5 bases and J 0 bases; nucleotides not matched to a gene: 9. The CDR3 is made up of 16 amino acids. Here the CDR3 reads CASSNPGQLLNTEAFF. Here the CDR3 DNA reads TGTGCCAGCAGCAACCCGGGACAGCTCTTGAACACTGAAGCTTTCTTT.

V and J are TRBV2 and TRBJ2-1, with D unresolved. The CDR3 covers 14 residues. V was shortened by 6 bases and J by 6 bases, with 15 bases between the two germline ends. CDR1 and CDR2 (germline): SNHLY, FYNNEI. In nucleotides, the CDR3 is TGTGCCAGCAGACGCCCGTCGGGTGGCAATGAGCAGTTCTTC. It is translated as CASRRPSGGNEQFF.

The rearrangement joins TRBV19 to TRBJ2-1; D ambiguous. Trimming took 0 bases from V and 0 from J, leaving 6 bases between them. The CDR3 consists of 15 residues. The germline V gene encodes CDR1 LNHDA and CDR2 SQIVND (reference sequence). This CDR3 reads CASSIDSNSYNEQFF. The CDR3 DNA sequence: TGTGCCAGTAGTATAGACTCTAACTCCTACAATGAGCAGTTCTTC.

This clone was observed once. This chain joins TRBV28 and TRBJ1-2; perhaps TRBD1 as D (5 bases). Deletions cut 6 bases from V and 5 bases from J, with 10 bases between. This CDR3 region has 12 residues. Germline CDR1 is MDHEN and CDR2 is SYDVKM. The CDR3 loop is CASSRGGYGYTF. The CDR3 coding sequence is TGTGCCAGCAGCCGGGGGGGGTATGGCTACACCTTC.